This paragraph covers one T cell receptor beta chain sequence. This entry belongs to a study of blood T cell repertoires in COVID-19. As for the study in general: Collection of acute and convalescent COVID-19 samples took place in the United States, Italy and Spain.

Authors' processing steps: Scientists estimated how many nucleated cells there were by amplifying reference gene primers. Method: immunoSEQ multiplex PCR; TCRdb's copy keeps in-frame clones and lacks some. V, J and clone size reflect that table, while D and trimming were determined from the DNA. The table records approximately 270,000 clones, roughly 85% of them present only once. Participants came from 20 to 25 US areas, aged about 18 to 95 years. The study assigned cohorts using participant-reported clinical history. This receptor was obtained from a woman aged 25 to 39 who had recovered from COVID-19. The sample comprised PBMCs or T cells enriched from blood (not recorded which).

CDR3 residues: CASSLNPRDREGETQYF. As DNA, the CDR3 is TGCGCCAGCAGCTTGAACCCCCGGGACAGGGAGGGAGAGACCCAGTACTTC. The chain employs TRBV5-1 and TRBJ2-5; 9 nucleotides match TRBD1. The CDR3 runs to 17 residues. Germline loops: CDR1 SGHRS, CDR2 YFSETQ. V lost 1 base, J lost 4 bases, and 11 bases stayed unmatched.